This T cell receptor beta chain was identified in a study of identical twins. After removal of 6 bases from V and 6 bases from J, the junction contained 4 bases not matched to a gene. CDR1 and CDR2 (germline): ENHRY, SYGVKD. This CDR3 has 14 amino acids. TCRdb independently ran MiXCR on the 5' RACE reads; one entry per CDR3 protein. This sample has 500,000 or so distinct CDR3 sequences, with less than 25% found just once. These records were also assigned to another study, of T cells expressing NK-cell markers.

The chain carries TRBV10-3 and TRBJ1-4; 10 bases are a match to TRBD1. The sequencing input was CD4+ T cells sorted from blood. This TCR derives from a woman aged 18-29 years in good health. DNA of the CDR3: TGTGCCATCAGGCCGGGGACAGGGGATGAAAAACTGTTTTTT. Translating it yields CAIRPGTGDEKLFF.